One and the same sample provided the 23 T cell receptor beta chains below, sequenced in a study of T cell responses to AZD1222 COVID-19 vaccine (dated by TCRdb to the early 2020s). The sample's time point label, decoded: baseline before first vaccination. Library generation was performed with the immunoSEQ multiplex PCR assay. In its TCRdb copy, this immuneACCESS table keeps in-frame sequences only and misses some clones. Where compared with another copy, unresolved V genes explain less than half of these, and the others have no known cause. Present in this sample are approximately 100,000 clones, just over 90% of which were seen just once. The ten largest clonotypes hold roughly 5.2% of the sample. Sequencing used peripheral blood, obtained on day 0 of AZD1222 vaccination. The receptors here all came from an adult in good health.

The chain links TRBV24-1 to TRBJ2-1; TRBD2 matches 14 bases. V was clipped by 7 bases and J by 7 bases; unmatched bases: 2. Per the germline V gene, CDR1 is KGHDR and CDR2 is SFDVKD. This CDR3 is built from 14 residues. DNA of the CDR3: TGTGCCACCAGGGGACTAGCGGGAGAGAATGAGCAGTTCTTC. Amino acids: CATRGLAGENEQFF.

A few counts support this clone. CDR3 sequence: CASSPGGGLAAYNEQFF. Here the CDR3 DNA reads TGTGCCAGCAGCCCGGGGGGTGGGCTAGCGGCCTACAATGAGCAGTTCTTC. This chain connects TRBV9 to TRBJ2-1, with 7 bases that match TRBD2. The CDR3 runs 17 residues. Germline-derived CDR1 and CDR2 are SGDLS and YYNGEE. The V and J ends lost 4 bases and 2 bases, in that order; junction bases with no gene match: 12.

This clone occurred once. The CDR3: CASSLGSHGELFF. The CDR3 coding sequence is TGTGCCAGCAGTTTAGGAAGTCACGGGGAGCTGTTTTTT. The chain links TRBV27 to TRBJ2-2; unclear D gene. CDR3 size: 13 residues. CDR1 is MNHEY and CDR2 is SMNVEV in the germline V gene (reference sequence). V lost 2 bases and J lost 7, with 8 bases in between.

This chain joins TRBV9 and TRBJ2-1, with TRBD2 as a possible D gene (5 bases). The CDR3 length is 15 residues. The V gene lost 0 bases and the J gene lost 1 base, with 8 bases spanning the gap. Germline CDR1 SGDLS, CDR2 YYNGEE. The CDR3 reads CASSVAWESYNEQFF. CDR3 bases: TGTGCCAGCAGCGTAGCCTGGGAGTCCTACAATGAGCAGTTCTTC.

The gene calls are TRBV28 and TRBJ2-1; D gene unclear. This CDR3 region has 11 residues. V gave up 2 bases and J gave up 8 bases, with 4 bases separating them. Germline CDR1 and CDR2: MDHEN and SYDVKM. The CDR3 reads CASSLVYEQFF. CDR3 sequence (DNA): TGTGCCAGCAGTTTAGTCTATGAGCAGTTCTTC.

The J gene is TRBJ2-7, the V gene TRBV28; D is ambiguous. The CDR3 loop spans 15 amino acids. Germline CDR1 and CDR2: MDHEN and SYDVKM. With 3 bases removed from V and 2 bases from J, the gap between germline ends came to 14 bases. The DNA of the CDR3 is TGTGCCAGCAGTTTTTCGGAAGATCCGACCTACGAGCAGTACTTC. This gives the protein CASSFSEDPTYEQYF.

The genes are TRBV5-1 and TRBJ2-3; possible D gene TRBD1, 5 bases. Trimming pared 2 bases from V and 0 bases from J, leaving 13 bases between. The CDR3 length is 16 residues. Germline-derived CDR1 and CDR2 are SGHRS and YFSETQ. CDR3 DNA sequence: TGCGCCAGCAGCTTAACAGGAGCCGATAGCACAGATACGCAGTATTTT. Translating gives CASSLTGADSTDTQYF.

The chain joins TRBV4-3 to TRBJ2-2; 9 bases are a match to TRBD2. Trimming cost V 0 bases and J 5 bases; bases outside gene matches: 10. Germline assignment: CDR1 LGHNA and CDR2 YSLEER. The CDR3 consists of 18 residues. This CDR3 is CASSQEVAASGTTGELFF. The CDR3 DNA reads TGCGCCAGCAGCCAAGAAGTGGCGGCTAGCGGGACGACCGGGGAGCTGTTTTTT.

The rearrangement uses TRBV3-1 (or the pseudogene TRBV3-2) and TRBJ2-3, with a weak D call TRBD2 (5 bases). Trimming removed 0 bases at V and 2 bases at J, with 9 bases between. The CDR3 extends over 15 amino acids. Per germline, CDR1 LGHDT and CDR2 YNNKEL (reference sequence). CDR3 residues: CASSQEWGVTDTQYF. CDR3 nucleotides: TGTGCCAGCAGCCAAGAATGGGGAGTCACAGATACGCAGTATTTT.

V is TRBV5-4 and J is TRBJ2-3; D might be TRBD1 (5 bases). This CDR3 comprises 13 residues. Trimming removed 0 bases from V and 6 bases from J, with 8 bases in between. Looked up from germline, CDR1 is SGHNT and CDR2 is YYREEE (reference sequence). CDR3 sequence: CASSLAKGDTQYF. As DNA, the CDR3 is TGTGCCAGCAGCTTGGCAAAGGGGGATACGCAGTATTTT. Filled out from reference TRBV5-4 and TRBJ2-3, the complete variable domain reads ETGVTQSPTHLIKTRGQQVTLRCSSQSGHNTVSWYQQALGQGPQFIFQYYREEENGRGNFPPRFSGLQFPNYSSELNVNALELDDSALYLCASSLAKGDTQYFGPGTRLTVL.

This sequence joins TRBV6-5 and TRBJ2-3, with D possibly TRBD2 on 6 matching bases. This CDR3 comprises 15 residues. CDR1 and CDR2 from the germline V gene are MNHEY and SVGAGI. V lost 7 bases to trimming and J lost 2 bases, with 16 bases between them. CDR3 coding DNA: TGTGCCAGCAAACGGATCGCTAGCGACACAGATACGCAGTATTTT. Its protein product is CASKRIASDTDTQYF.

The chain employs TRBV28 and TRBJ2-3, with 8 bases fitting TRBD2. The germline V gene encodes CDR1 MDHEN and CDR2 SYDVKM. Trimming took 5 bases from V and 0 from J; bases not matched to a gene: 4. The CDR3 is made up of 15 amino acids. The DNA for the CDR3 is TGTGCCAGCAGTGGGACTAGAGATAGCACAGATACGCAGTATTTT. Translated: CASSGTRDSTDTQYF.

V usage is TRBV7-2 and J usage is TRBJ2-2, with 7 bases matching TRBD1. Germline V gene sequence: CDR1 SGHTA, CDR2 FQGNSA. J lost 3 bases, V lost 2 bases, and 9 bases had no gene match. The CDR3 runs 17 residues. The CDR3 region is CASSLRLRGRDTGELFF. For the CDR3, the DNA is TGTGCCAGCAGCTTAAGGTTGAGGGGGCGCGACACCGGGGAGCTGTTTTTT.

With respect to this clone: Other DNA sequences of this sample code for an identical CDR3. V is TRBV9 and J is TRBJ2-2; D is perhaps TRBD2 (5 bases). The CDR3 has 15 residues. Germline V gene lookup returns CDR1 SGDLS and CDR2 YYNGEE. Deletions cut 0 bases from V and 6 bases from J, with 12 bases between. CDR3: CASSVVSGNPGELFF. The DNA for the CDR3 is TGTGCCAGCAGCGTAGTTTCGGGGAATCCCGGGGAGCTGTTTTTT.

The chain links TRBV6-1 to TRBJ2-3, with 8 bases fitting TRBD1. Trimming cost V 2 bases and J 5 bases; bases outside gene matches: 6. CDR1 is MNHNS and CDR2 is SASEGT in the germline V gene. The CDR3 contains 15 residues. Here the CDR3 reads CASSELAGGEDTQYF. In nucleotides, the CDR3 is TGTGCCAGCAGTGAATTGGCAGGGGGCGAAGATACGCAGTATTTT.

The V call is TRBV6-5, the J call TRBJ2-7; the match to TRBD2 covers 8 bases. CDR1 is MNHEY, CDR2 SVGAGI, per germline. The CDR3 runs to 16 residues. Trimming removed 0 bases from V and 6 bases from J; junction bases left unmatched: 10. The CDR3 loop is CASSYSLLAGGSEQYF. CDR3 bases: TGTGCCAGCAGTTACTCCCTCCTGGCGGGAGGTTCCGAGCAGTACTTC.

The rearrangement uses TRBV19 and TRBJ1-5, with 7 bases identical to TRBD1. The V gene end was trimmed by 6 bases and the J gene end by 2 bases; junction bases not matched to a gene: 10. Germline V gene sequence: CDR1 LNHDA, CDR2 SQIVND (reference sequence). This CDR3 is built from 16 residues. CDR3 region: CASSLTTGARNQPQHF. DNA for the CDR3: TGTGCCAGTAGCTTAACCACAGGGGCCCGCAATCAGCCCCAGCATTTT.

Details on this clone: This specimen includes other DNA sequences encoding the same CDR3. This sequence joins TRBV28 and TRBJ2-5; TRBD1 aligns across 7 bases. The CDR3 is made up of 13 amino acids. V lost 4 bases and J lost 2; bases outside the gene matches: 1. Per germline, CDR1 MDHEN and CDR2 SYDVKM. The CDR3 loop reads CASSSGQQETQYF. The CDR3 DNA sequence: TGTGCCAGCAGTTCGGGACAGCAAGAGACCCAGTACTTC.

The chain carries TRBV10-3 and TRBJ2-3; 9 bases agree with TRBD1. V shed 3 bases and J 1 base; nucleotides not matched to a gene: 5. Germline V gene lookup returns CDR1 ENHRY and CDR2 SYGVKD. The CDR3 is made up of 16 amino acids. The DNA for the CDR3 is TGTGCCATCAGTGACCCCCGGGACAGGGGCACAGATACGCAGTATTTT. Amino acid sequence: CAISDPRDRGTDTQYF.

The rearrangement joins TRBV28 to TRBJ1-4; a possible D gene is TRBD1 (5 bases). The CDR3 has 11 residues. The V and J ends lost 10 bases and 7 bases respectively, with 10 bases between them. CDR1 is MDHEN and CDR2 is SYDVKM in the germline V gene. The CDR3 bases are TGTGCCATCCGGGGCCCTGAAAAACTGTTTTTT. This translates into CAIRGPEKLFF.

The chain links TRBV9 to TRBJ2-7; TRBD1 matches at 9 bases. The CDR3 sequence is 16 residues long. The V segment lost 3 bases and the J segment 0 bases; nucleotides outside the gene matches: 7. Germline values: CDR1 SGDLS, CDR2 YYNGEE. CDR3 sequence (DNA): TGTGCCAGCAGCGCCCTGGGACAGGGCCACTCCTACGAGCAGTACTTC. Amino acids: CASSALGQGHSYEQYF.

This chain connects TRBV29-1 to TRBJ2-1, with TRBD1 matching over 10 bases. The CDR3 consists of 13 residues. Germline lookup yields CDR1 SQVTM and CDR2 ANQGSEA. The DNA for the CDR3 is TGCGGCACCCCGGGACAGGGGTACAATGAGCAGTTCTTC. This sequence encodes CGTPGQGYNEQFF.

Comments on this clone: The junction shows a germline mismatch at one end, possibly a read error. This chain's CDR3 is CASSPVGGTYNEQFF. The CDR3 DNA is TGTGCTAGCAGCCCGGTGGGGGGGACCTACAATGAGCAGTTCTTC. The V call is TRBV7-7, the J call TRBJ2-1; 7 bases match TRBD2. The length of the CDR3 is 15 residues. Per germline, CDR1 SSHAT and CDR2 FNYEAQ (reference sequence). Full variable domain (missing parts from reference TRBV7-7 and TRBJ2-1): GAGVSQSPRYKVTKRGQDVTLRCDPISSHATLYWYQQALGQGPEFLTYFNYEAQPDKSGLPSDRFSAERPEGSISTLTIQRTEQRDSAMYRCASSPVGGTYNEQFFGPGTRLTVL.